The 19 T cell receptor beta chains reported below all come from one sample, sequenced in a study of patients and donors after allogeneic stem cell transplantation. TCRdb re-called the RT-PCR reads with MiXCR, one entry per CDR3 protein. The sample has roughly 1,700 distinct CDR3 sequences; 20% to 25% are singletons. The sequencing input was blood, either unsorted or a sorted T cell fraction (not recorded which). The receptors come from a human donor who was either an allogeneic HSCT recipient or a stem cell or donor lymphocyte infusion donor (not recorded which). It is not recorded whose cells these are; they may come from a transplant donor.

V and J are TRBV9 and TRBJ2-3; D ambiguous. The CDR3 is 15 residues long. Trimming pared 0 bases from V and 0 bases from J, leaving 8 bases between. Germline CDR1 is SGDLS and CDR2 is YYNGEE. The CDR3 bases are TGTGCCAGCAGCGTAGACGGCCATAGCACAGATACGCAGTATTTT. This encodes CASSVDGHSTDTQYF. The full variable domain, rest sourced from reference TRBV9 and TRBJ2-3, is DSGVTQTPKHLITATGQRVTLRCSPRSGDLSVYWYQQSLDQGLQFLIQYYNGEERAKGNILERFSAQQFPDLHSELNLSSLELGDSALYFCASSVDGHSTDTQYFGPGTRLTVL.

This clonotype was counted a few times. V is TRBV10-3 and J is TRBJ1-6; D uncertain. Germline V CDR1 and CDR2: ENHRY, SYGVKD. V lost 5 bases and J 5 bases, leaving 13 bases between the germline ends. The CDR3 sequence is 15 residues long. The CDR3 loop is CAISIGQKDNSPLHF. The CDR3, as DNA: TGTGCCATCAGTATCGGGCAGAAGGATAATTCACCCCTCCACTTT.

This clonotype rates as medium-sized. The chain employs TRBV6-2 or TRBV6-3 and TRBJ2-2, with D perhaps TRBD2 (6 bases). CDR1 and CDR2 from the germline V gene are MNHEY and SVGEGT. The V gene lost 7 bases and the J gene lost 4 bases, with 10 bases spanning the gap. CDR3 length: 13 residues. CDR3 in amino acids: CASTRGTTGELFF. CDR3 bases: TGTGCCAGCACCCGGGGGACCACCGGGGAGCTGTTTTTT.

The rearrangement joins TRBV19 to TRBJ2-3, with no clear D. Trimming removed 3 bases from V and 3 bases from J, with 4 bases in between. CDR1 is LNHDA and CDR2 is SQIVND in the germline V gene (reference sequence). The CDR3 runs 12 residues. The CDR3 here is CASSIGTDTQYF. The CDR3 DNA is TGTGCCAGTAGTATCGGAACAGATACGCAGTATTTT.

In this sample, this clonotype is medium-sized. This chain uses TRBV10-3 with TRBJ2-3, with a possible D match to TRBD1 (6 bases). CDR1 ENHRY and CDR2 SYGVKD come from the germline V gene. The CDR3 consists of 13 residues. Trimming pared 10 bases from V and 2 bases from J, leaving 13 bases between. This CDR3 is CATRQDLTDTQYF. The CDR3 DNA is TGTGCCACCCGACAGGACCTCACAGATACGCAGTATTTT.

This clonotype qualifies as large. CDR3 DNA sequence: TGTGCCATCAGTGAGTCGGGCACAGATACGCAGTATTTT. This translates into CAISESGTDTQYF. This chain joins TRBV10-3 and TRBJ2-3; D unresolved. CDR3 length: 13 residues. With 0 bases removed from V and 1 base from J, the gap between germline ends came to 2 bases. The V gene's germline CDR1 is ENHRY and CDR2 SYGVKD.

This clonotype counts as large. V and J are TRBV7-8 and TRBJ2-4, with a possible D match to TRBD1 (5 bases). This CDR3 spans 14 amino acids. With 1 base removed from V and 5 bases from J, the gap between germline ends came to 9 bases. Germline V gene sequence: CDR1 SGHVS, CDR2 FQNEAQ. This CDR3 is CASSLDRTENIQYF. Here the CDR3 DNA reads TGTGCCAGCAGCTTAGACAGGACCGAAAACATTCAGTACTTC.

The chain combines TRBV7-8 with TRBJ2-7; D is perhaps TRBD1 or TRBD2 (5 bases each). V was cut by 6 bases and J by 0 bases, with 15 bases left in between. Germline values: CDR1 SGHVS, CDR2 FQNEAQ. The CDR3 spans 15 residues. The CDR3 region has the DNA TGTGCCAGCAGTAGTCGATGGGGGAGCTCCTACGAGCAGTACTTC. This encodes CASSSRWGSSYEQYF.

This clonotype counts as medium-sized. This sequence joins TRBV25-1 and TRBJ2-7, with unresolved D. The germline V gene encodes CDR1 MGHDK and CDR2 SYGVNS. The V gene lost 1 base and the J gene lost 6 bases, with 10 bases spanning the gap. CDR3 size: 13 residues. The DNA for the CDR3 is TGTGCCAGCAGTGAATTGGGTCTGGGCGAGCAGTACTTC. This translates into CASSELGLGEQYF.

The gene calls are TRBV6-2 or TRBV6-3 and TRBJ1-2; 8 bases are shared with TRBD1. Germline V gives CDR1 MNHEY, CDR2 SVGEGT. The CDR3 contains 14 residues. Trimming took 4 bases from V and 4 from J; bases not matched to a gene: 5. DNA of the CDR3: TGTGCCAGCAGTTCCGCAGGGGGCGCCTATGGCTACACCTTC. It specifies CASSSAGGAYGYTF.

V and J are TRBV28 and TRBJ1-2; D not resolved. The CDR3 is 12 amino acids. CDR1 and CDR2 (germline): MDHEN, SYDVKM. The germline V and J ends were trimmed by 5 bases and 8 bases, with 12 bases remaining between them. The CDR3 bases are TGTGCCAGCAGTGAGGCCCCTGAGGGCTACACCTTC. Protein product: CASSEAPEGYTF.

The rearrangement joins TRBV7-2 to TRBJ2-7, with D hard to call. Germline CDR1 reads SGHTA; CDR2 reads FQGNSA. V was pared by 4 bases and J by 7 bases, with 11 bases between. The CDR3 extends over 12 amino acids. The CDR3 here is CASSSPLGEQYF. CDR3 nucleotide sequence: TGTGCCAGCAGCTCCCCCCTGGGGGAGCAGTACTTC.

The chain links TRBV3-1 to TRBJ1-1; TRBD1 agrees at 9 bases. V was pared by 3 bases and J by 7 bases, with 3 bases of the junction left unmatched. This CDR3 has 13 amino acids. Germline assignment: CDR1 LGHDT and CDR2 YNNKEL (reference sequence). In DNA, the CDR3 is TGTGCCAGCAGCCATGGGACAGGGATTGAAGCTTTCTTT. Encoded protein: CASSHGTGIEAFF.

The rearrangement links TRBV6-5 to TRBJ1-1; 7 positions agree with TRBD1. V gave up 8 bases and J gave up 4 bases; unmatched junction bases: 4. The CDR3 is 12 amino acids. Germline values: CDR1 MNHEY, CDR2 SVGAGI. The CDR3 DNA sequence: TGTGCCAGCCGAGGGGGCGGCACTGAAGCTTTCTTT. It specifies CASRGGGTEAFF.

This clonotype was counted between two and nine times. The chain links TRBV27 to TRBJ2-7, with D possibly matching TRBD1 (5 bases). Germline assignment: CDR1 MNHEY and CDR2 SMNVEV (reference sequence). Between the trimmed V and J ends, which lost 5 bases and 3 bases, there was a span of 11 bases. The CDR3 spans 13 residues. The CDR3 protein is CASSPDKHYEQYF. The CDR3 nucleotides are TGTGCCAGCAGTCCGGACAAGCACTACGAGCAGTACTTC.

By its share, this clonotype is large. CDR3 DNA: TGCGCCAGCAGCTTTTTGATAGATTATGGCTACACCTTC. It yields the protein CASSFLIDYGYTF. This chain uses TRBV5-1 with TRBJ1-2; the D is unclear. The CDR3 length is 13 residues. Germline loops: CDR1 SGHRS, CDR2 YFSETQ. V was pared by 2 bases and J by 5 bases, with 10 bases between.

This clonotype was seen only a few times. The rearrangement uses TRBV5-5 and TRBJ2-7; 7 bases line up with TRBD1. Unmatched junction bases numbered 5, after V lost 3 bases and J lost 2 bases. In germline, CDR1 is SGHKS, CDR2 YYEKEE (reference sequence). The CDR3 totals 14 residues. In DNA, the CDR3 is TGTGCCAGCAGCTGGGGGACAGATCCCTACGAGCAGTACTTC. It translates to CASSWGTDPYEQYF.

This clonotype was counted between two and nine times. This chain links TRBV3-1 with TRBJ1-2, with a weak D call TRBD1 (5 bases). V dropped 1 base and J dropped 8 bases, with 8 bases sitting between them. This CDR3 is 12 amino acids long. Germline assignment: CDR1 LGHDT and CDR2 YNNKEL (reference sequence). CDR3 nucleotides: TGTGCCAGCAGCCAAGCCCGGGGGGGCTACACCTTC. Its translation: CASSQARGGYTF.

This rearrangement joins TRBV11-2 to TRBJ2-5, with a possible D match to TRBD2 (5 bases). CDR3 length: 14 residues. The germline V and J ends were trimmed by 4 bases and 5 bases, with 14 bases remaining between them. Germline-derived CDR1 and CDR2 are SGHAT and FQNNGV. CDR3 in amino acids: CASSSGGFGETQYF. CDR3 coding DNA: TGTGCCAGCAGCTCAGGCGGGTTCGGGGAGACCCAGTACTTC.